The following is a T cell receptor (beta chain) sequence with its context. It lacks a known antigen. Instrument used: Illumina HiSeq 2000. 5'RACE template switching, by which a universal primer site and unique molecular identifiers were added, was used to make TCR beta cDNA libraries. Priming for cDNA synthesis came from the TCR beta constant segment, and two successive PCR amplification steps followed. In the source study's methods: Reads were demultiplexed and grouped by UMI with MIGEC, and clonotypes were assembled and quantified with MiTCR. To exclude erroneous sequences, any TCR cDNA sequence not supported by at least two reads was discarded. The tcR package was used for downstream repertoire analysis, and clonotypes were matched between fractions using CDR3 nucleotide sequence together with V segment. VDJmatch was used to annotate antigen specificity against VDJdb, with one amino acid substitution allowed in CDR3. Each CDR3 protein sequence appears as one entry after TCRdb reprocessed the reads, and no DNA is included. These V and J calls rely on TCRdb rather than the paper's analysis. For this sample, the table gives some 300,000 distinct CDR3 sequences. The top ten clones comprise about 0.4% of the sample.

The sample belongs to a study of T cells expressing NK-cell markers (dated by TCRdb to the early 2020s). Notes on the research overall: In sorted CD3+CD56+NKG2C+, CD3+CD56+NKG2C- and CD3+CD56-NKG2C+ T-cell subsets from about 8 donors, TCR beta-chain repertoires were profiled. Of the eight sequenced donors, seven were found to be HCMV-seropositive and one was found to be HCMV-seronegative. The study sequenced eight donors, all healthy volunteers chosen at random: three men and five women. The libraries were sequenced on Illumina HiSeq 2000/2500, MiSeq or NextSeq, producing 2 x 150 bp reads.

What the research found in general, with its limitations: Those dominant clonotypes were again the most abundant among CD3+CD56-NKG2C+ cells in a handful of donors, at about 25-65%. It remained unclear whether the expanded NKG2C-expressing T cell clones were specific for HCMV antigens. For roughly six donors, the dominant CD3+CD56+NKG2C+ clonotypes were among the top 10 CD8+ clonotypes and accounted for about 1.0-7.5% of CD8+ T cells.

To determine HCMV serostatus, a commercial ELISA kit was used to detect HCMV-specific IgG in serum. Ficoll density gradient centrifugation was used to isolate peripheral blood mononuclear cells from blood. Including cysteine and phenylalanine, the CDR3 has 12 amino acids. Only the protein is available. CDR1 MDHEN and CDR2 SYDVKM are derived from the germline V gene. Sequenced input: blood T cells: a sorted CD56 or NKG2C T cell subset, CD4+ or CD8+ T cells, or bulk PBMC T cells (not recorded which). In this chain, TRBV28 is recombined with TRBJ2-1; TCRdb's D gene call, TRBD2, goes unchecked for lack of DNA. This TCR came from a man aged 18 to 29 in good health. Donor details come from another sample of the same person, matched by shared clones. The CDR3 in this case is CASSLVAGVQFF. Here the CDR3 is joined to the reference TRBV28 and TRBJ2-1 genes, and the full variable domain is: DVKVTQSSRYLVKRTGEKVFLECVQDMDHENMFWYRQDPGLGLRLIYFSYDVKMKEKGDIPEGYSVSREKKERFSLILESASTNQTSMYLCASSLVAGVQFFGPGTRLTVL.